A single sample gave rise to the 27 T cell receptor beta chains below, sequenced in a study of T cell changes during pregnancy in multiple sclerosis. Repertoires were generated with immunoSEQ multiplex PCR, while TCRdb's copy carries only in-frame clones and drops some. The sample lists 65,000 to 70,000 clones, about 91% seen once, with over 2% in the top ten. This sample comprised peripheral blood, obtained in the first trimester of pregnancy. Source of these receptors: a female donor with multiple sclerosis, enrolled in a pregnancy study.

The chain carries TRBV9 and TRBJ1-2, with D tentatively TRBD1 (5 bases). This CDR3 has 16 residues. Trimming pared 3 bases from V and 6 bases from J, leaving 21 bases between. Germline V gene lookup returns CDR1 SGDLS and CDR2 YYNGEE. The CDR3 is CASSAPRSGVYNGYTF. In nucleotides, the CDR3 is TGTGCCAGCAGCGCACCTCGTTCGGGGGTGTATAATGGCTACACCTTC.

The CDR3 coding sequence is TGTGCCAGCAGCTTAGAGACTAGGAGGATTAGTGAGCAGTTCTTC. It is translated as CASSLETRRISEQFF. This chain joins TRBV5-6 and TRBJ2-1; D is perhaps TRBD2 (6 bases). V lost 2 bases and J lost 9, with 18 bases in between. CDR3 length: 15 residues. CDR1 and CDR2 (germline): SGHDT, YYEEEE.

This chain joins TRBV27 and TRBJ1-4; no clear D gene. V lost 4 bases and J 4 bases, leaving 7 bases between the germline ends. Germline-derived CDR1 and CDR2 are MNHEY and SMNVEV (reference sequence). The CDR3 length is 13 residues. In DNA form, the CDR3 reads TGTGCCAGCAGTTCAGGCCGTAATGAAAAACTGTTTTTT. Amino acid sequence: CASSSGRNEKLFF.

The chain is built from TRBV7-9 and TRBJ2-3; 9 bases fit TRBD1. There are 15 residues in the CDR3. The germline V gene has CDR1 SEHNR and CDR2 FQNEAQ (reference sequence). J lost 4 bases, V lost 5 bases, and 7 bases had no gene match. This chain's CDR3 is CASSPPGTGPDTQYF. In DNA form, the CDR3 reads TGTGCCAGCAGCCCCCCCGGGACAGGGCCAGATACGCAGTATTTT.

The chain links TRBV5-1 to TRBJ2-2, with TRBD2 identical over 9 bases. Unmatched junction bases numbered 7, after V lost 1 base and J lost 6 bases. Germline CDR1 is SGHRS and CDR2 is YFSETQ. The CDR3 runs 16 residues. The CDR3 coding sequence is TGCGCCAGCAGCTTGAGTAGCGGGAGAGGTTCCGGGGAGCTGTTTTTT. Protein product: CASSLSSGRGSGELFF. Looking up the rest from reference TRBV5-1 and TRBJ2-2 gives the full variable domain: KAGVTQTPRYLIKTRGQQVTLSCSPISGHRSVSWYQQTPGQGLQFLFEYFSETQRNKGNFPGRFSGRQFSNSRSEMNVSTLELGDSALYLCASSLSSGRGSGELFFGEGSRLTVL.

V is TRBV9 and J is TRBJ2-1; 9 nucleotides match TRBD2. The CDR3 loop spans 14 amino acids. The V and J ends lost 4 bases and 6 bases, in that order; junction bases with no gene match: 5. Per the germline V gene, CDR1 is SGDLS and CDR2 is YYNGEE. The CDR3, as DNA: TGTGCCAGCAGCCCGGGACTAGCAGGCAATGAGCAGTTCTTC. Its protein is CASSPGLAGNEQFF.

The chain employs TRBV7-8 and TRBJ2-5, with 9 positions matching TRBD2. Germline V gene data show CDR1 as SGHVS and CDR2 as FQNEAQ. J gave up 2 bases and V 4 bases, and 2 bases lay outside the gene matches. The CDR3 totals 14 residues. The CDR3 DNA is TGTGCCAGCAGCTCCCTAGCGGGGCAAGAGACCCAGTACTTC. As protein: CASSSLAGQETQYF.

The genes are TRBV9 and TRBJ1-1; 8 nucleotides match TRBD1. The CDR3 is made up of 16 amino acids. The germline CDR1 and CDR2 sequences are SGDLS and YYNGEE. The V and J ends lost 3 bases and 5 bases, in that order; junction bases with no gene match: 12. The CDR3 region is CASSAFQGAEGTEAFF. CDR3 nucleotide sequence: TGTGCCAGCAGCGCCTTCCAGGGGGCCGAAGGTACTGAAGCTTTCTTT.

The rearrangement uses TRBV7-2 and TRBJ2-1; maybe TRBD1 (6 bases). In germline, CDR1 is SGHTA, CDR2 FQGNSA. The germline V and J ends were trimmed by 0 bases and 3 bases, with 6 bases remaining between them. The CDR3 covers 14 residues. CDR3 in DNA: TGTGCCAGCAGCTTAGCGGACAGCTACAATGAGCAGTTCTTC. Translation gives CASSLADSYNEQFF.

V gene TRBV6-1 combines with J gene TRBJ1-4; unclear D gene. The CDR3 totals 15 residues. Germline CDR1 reads MNHNS; CDR2 reads SASEGT. The ends were cut back, 4 bases at V and 3 bases at J, with 12 bases in the middle. The CDR3 reads CASSGETYANEKLFF. The CDR3 DNA follows: TGTGCCAGCAGTGGAGAGACATACGCTAATGAAAAACTGTTTTTT.

V usage is TRBV19 and J usage is TRBJ2-5; 11 nucleotides agree with TRBD2. Germline CDR1 and CDR2: LNHDA and SQIVND (reference sequence). J was trimmed by 4 bases and V by 5 bases; bases with no gene match: 6. The CDR3 consists of 15 residues. CDR3 residues: CASSPSGGRGETQYF. In DNA, the CDR3 is TGTGCCAGTAGTCCTAGCGGGGGGCGGGGAGAGACCCAGTACTTC.

The DNA for the CDR3 is TGTGCCAGTAGTACCCGCCGGGACAAACAGTGGGATACGCAGTATTTT. Its translation: CASSTRRDKQWDTQYF. J is TRBJ2-3 and V is TRBV19; D is perhaps TRBD1 (6 bases). The CDR3 length is 16 residues. The V gene lost 4 bases and the J gene lost 6 bases, with 20 bases spanning the gap. The germline gives CDR1 LNHDA, CDR2 SQIVND (reference sequence).

The gene calls are TRBV5-1 and TRBJ2-5; possibly TRBD1 for D (6 bases). Germline V lookup: CDR1 SGHRS, CDR2 YFSETQ. V gave up 4 bases and J gave up 3 bases, with 16 bases separating them. The CDR3 length is 15 residues. The CDR3, as DNA: TGCGCCAGCAGCACCCCTGGGGCAGGGGAAGAGACCCAGTACTTC. This gives the protein CASSTPGAGEETQYF.

The V gene is TRBV7-2, the J gene TRBJ2-3; 10 bases align to TRBD2. CDR1 is SGHTA and CDR2 is FQGNSA in the germline V gene. Unmatched junction bases numbered 10, after V lost 4 bases and J lost 9 bases. The length of the CDR3 is 15 residues. CDR3 bases: TGTGCCAGCAGCTATACAGCGGGAGGGAGGGACACGCAGTATTTT. Its protein product is CASSYTAGGRDTQYF. Full variable domain (missing parts from reference TRBV7-2 and TRBJ2-3): GAGVSQSPSNKVTEKGKDVELRCDPISGHTALYWYRQSLGQGLEFLIYFQGNSAPDKSGLPSDRFSAERTGGSVSTLTIQRTQQEDSAVYLCASSYTAGGRDTQYFGPGTRLTVL.

This clone was detected a few times. The V gene is TRBV14, the J gene TRBJ1-5, with D unclear. The CDR3 extends over 12 amino acids. The V gene's germline CDR1 is SGHDN and CDR2 FVKESK. Deletions cut 0 bases from V and 7 bases from J, with 4 bases between. CDR3 DNA sequence: TGTGCCAGCAGCCAAGAGGCACAGCCCCAGCATTTT. It encodes CASSQEAQPQHF.

The chain joins TRBV4-1 to TRBJ1-2; unclear D gene. V was clipped by 3 bases and J by 5 bases, with 16 bases between them. This CDR3 is 15 amino acids long. Looked up from germline, CDR1 is MGHRA and CDR2 is YSYEKL. The CDR3 bases are TGCGCCAGCAGCCACCCGGGGAGAGGGAGATATGGCTACACCTTC. Its translation is CASSHPGRGRYGYTF.

The chain links TRBV15 to TRBJ1-4, with 9 bases fitting TRBD1. CDR3 length: 15 amino acids. CDR1 is LNHNV, CDR2 YYDKDF, per germline (reference sequence). The V and J ends lost 2 bases and 6 bases, in that order; junction bases with no gene match: 4. The CDR3 protein is CATSRTGTGYEKLFF. CDR3 DNA sequence: TGTGCCACCAGCAGAACCGGGACAGGGTATGAAAAACTGTTTTTT.

The CDR3 coding sequence is TGTGCCTATACCGACAGACTGAACTATGGCTACACCTTC. As protein: CAYTDRLNYGYTF. The chain links TRBV10-3 to TRBJ1-2; TRBD1 is a possible D gene (5 bases). The CDR3 runs 13 residues. Trimming took 11 bases from V and 2 from J, leaving 15 bases between them. CDR1 and CDR2 from the germline V gene are ENHRY and SYGVKD.

The CDR3 sequence is CASSGSRNNEQFF. DNA for the CDR3: TGTGCCAGCAGTGGGTCTAGAAACAATGAGCAGTTCTTC. The chain carries TRBV6-5 and TRBJ2-1; the D is unclear. This CDR3 spans 13 amino acids. Germline V lookup: CDR1 MNHEY, CDR2 SVGAGI. V lost 5 bases to trimming and J lost 5 bases, with 10 bases between them.

The CDR3 nucleotides read TGTGCCAGCAGCCGGACTGGAGAGACCCAGTACTTC. Translation gives CASSRTGETQYF. This chain joins TRBV6-5 and TRBJ2-5; possible D gene TRBD2, 5 bases. The CDR3 sequence is 12 residues long. The V end lost 6 bases, the J end lost 4 bases, and 9 bases lay between the germline ends. In germline, CDR1 is MNHEY, CDR2 SVGAGI.

The gene calls are TRBV27 and TRBJ2-7; D is perhaps TRBD1 (6 bases). CDR3 length equals 14 residues. Trimming stripped 5 bases from V and 5 bases from J, with 16 bases between. Germline V gene data show CDR1 as MNHEY and CDR2 as SMNVEV (reference sequence). CDR3 in amino acids: CASSREQGFHEQYF. For the CDR3, the DNA is TGTGCCAGCAGTCGGGAACAGGGTTTCCACGAGCAGTACTTC.

The chain couples TRBV5-6 to TRBJ2-2, with TRBD2 matching 10 bases. CDR1 is SGHDT, CDR2 YYEEEE, per germline. The junction had 5 bases not matched to a gene; V was cut back by 2 bases and J by 7 bases. The CDR3 has 15 residues. CDR3 sequence reads: CASSFHRLAGGELFF. CDR3 nucleotides: TGTGCCAGCAGCTTTCACAGACTAGCGGGCGGGGAGCTGTTTTTT. The whole variable domain, filled in from reference TRBV5-6 and TRBJ2-2, reads DAGVTQSPTHLIKTRGQQVTLRCSPKSGHDTVSWYQQALGQGPQFIFQYYEEEERQRGNFPDRFSGHQFPNYSSELNVNALLLGDSALYLCASSFHRLAGGELFFGEGSRLTVL.

V usage is TRBV2 and J usage is TRBJ1-2, with TRBD1 as a possible D gene (5 bases). CDR3 length: 13 residues. Germline V gives CDR1 SNHLY, CDR2 FYNNEI. The V end was cut by 7 bases, the J end by 4 bases, with 13 bases between. The DNA of the CDR3 is TGTGCCAGCAATCGCCAGGGAATCTATGGCTACACCTTC. This encodes CASNRQGIYGYTF. The whole variable domain, remainder taken from reference TRBV2 and TRBJ1-2, is EPEVTQTPSHQVTQMGQEVILRCVPISNHLYFYWYRQILGQKVEFLVSFYNNEISEKSEIFDDQFSVERPDGSNFTLKIRSTKLEDSAMYFCASNRQGIYGYTFGSGTRLTVV.

V is TRBV9 and J is TRBJ1-2; D is unclear. Germline V gene lookup returns CDR1 SGDLS and CDR2 YYNGEE. Trimming removed 0 bases at V and 8 bases at J, with 17 bases between. The CDR3 length is 15 residues. The CDR3 nucleotides are TGTGCCAGCAGCGTAGGAGAAGCAAGACGGGAGGGCTACACCTTC. Its translation is CASSVGEARREGYTF.

The chain couples TRBV7-3 to TRBJ2-5, with 9 bases fitting TRBD2. CDR1 and CDR2 from the germline V gene are SGHTA and FQGTGA. The CDR3 covers 13 residues. The junction had 1 base not matched to a gene; V was cut back by 5 bases and J by 3 bases. As DNA, the CDR3 is TGTGCCAGCAGCCGACTAGCGGAAGAGACCCAGTACTTC. Its protein is CASSRLAEETQYF.

V is TRBV2 and J is TRBJ1-6, with 10 bases fitting TRBD1. Trimming took 3 bases from V and 7 from J; bases not matched to a gene: 3. The CDR3 runs 15 residues. From germline, CDR1 is SNHLY and CDR2 FYNNEI. The CDR3 sequence is CASSEDRGKNSPLHF. The DNA for the CDR3 is TGTGCCAGCAGTGAGGACAGGGGGAAAAATTCACCCCTCCACTTT.

The V gene is TRBV25-1, the J gene TRBJ1-6; perhaps TRBD1 as D (6 bases). Looked up from germline, CDR1 is MGHDK and CDR2 is SYGVNS. Trimming left V 0 bases short and J 8 bases short, with 14 bases between. This CDR3 spans 16 amino acids. The DNA of the CDR3 is TGTGCCAGCAGTGAATATAGGGGGGGTAGAGATTCACCCCTCCACTTT. Amino acids: CASSEYRGGRDSPLHF.